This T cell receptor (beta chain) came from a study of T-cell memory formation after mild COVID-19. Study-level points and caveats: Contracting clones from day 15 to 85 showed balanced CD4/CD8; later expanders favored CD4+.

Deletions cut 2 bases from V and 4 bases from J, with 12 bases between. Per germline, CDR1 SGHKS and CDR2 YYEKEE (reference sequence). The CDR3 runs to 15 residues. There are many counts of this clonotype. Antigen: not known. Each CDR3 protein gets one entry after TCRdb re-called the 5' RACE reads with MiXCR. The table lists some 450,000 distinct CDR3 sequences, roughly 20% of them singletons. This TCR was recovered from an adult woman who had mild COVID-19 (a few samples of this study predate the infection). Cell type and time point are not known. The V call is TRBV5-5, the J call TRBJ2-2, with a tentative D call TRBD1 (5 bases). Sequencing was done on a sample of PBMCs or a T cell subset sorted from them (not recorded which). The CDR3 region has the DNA TGTGCCAGCAGCTTTCCAGGGTCGACCACCGGGGAGCTGTTTTTT. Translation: CASSFPGSTTGELFF.